This T cell receptor (beta chain) was sequenced during a study of T cell repertoires in cytomegalovirus infection. About the study: Both CMV infection and a matching HLA type were indicated by public TCR beta signatures.

Germline lookup yields CDR1 SGHRS and CDR2 YFSETQ. The CDR3 runs to 14 residues. The V gene end was trimmed by 4 bases and the J gene end by 9 bases; junction bases not matched to a gene: 8. TCRdb re-derived calls from the reads in MiXCR, one entry per CDR3 protein. The table includes roughly 320,000 distinct CDR3 sequences, around 10% detected once. This sequence was found in a human donor in good health (CMV status not recorded). Some clones in this sample may be carry-over from other donors' samples. The sample was PBMCs. The chain employs TRBV5-1 and TRBJ2-1, with 9 nucleotides matching TRBD1. The CDR3 DNA reads TGCGCCAGCAGCCAGGGACAGGGTGAGGGTGAGCAGTTCTTC. Translation gives CASSQGQGEGEQFF.